Shown below are 15 T cell receptor beta chains from a single sample sequenced in a study of blood T cell repertoires in COVID-19. Clones were read by immunoSEQ multiplex PCR, and TCRdb kept only the in-frame ones, dropping some. The repertoire has 300,000 to 450,000 clones, more than 75% of them found once; the top ten carry approximately 2.4%. Material for sequencing was peripheral blood. These receptors originate from a woman aged 55-75 years with COVID-19, enrolled during active disease.

The chain recombines TRBV5-6 with TRBJ2-3; 10 bases are a match to TRBD2. The CDR3 is made up of 17 amino acids. V dropped 9 bases and J dropped 2; count of bases not matched to a gene: 15. The germline gives CDR1 SGHDT, CDR2 YYEEEE. The CDR3 DNA sequence: TGTGCCACCGGAAAAAGGATAGCGGGGGGACACACAGATACGCAGTATTTT. It codes for CATGKRIAGGHTDTQYF.

The V gene is TRBV27, the J gene TRBJ2-3; D may be TRBD2 (6 bases). The V end lost 0 bases, the J end lost 0 bases, and 10 bases lay between the germline ends. This CDR3 has 16 residues. The V gene's germline CDR1 is MNHEY and CDR2 SMNVEV (reference sequence). The CDR3 sequence: CASSLSGGLSTDTQYF. The DNA for the CDR3 is TGTGCCAGCAGTTTATCGGGGGGACTTAGCACAGATACGCAGTATTTT.

The rearrangement joins TRBV5-6 to TRBJ1-2; 7 bases line up with TRBD1. With 0 bases clipped from V and 4 bases from J, the junction kept 18 bases outside the gene matches. The CDR3 has 19 amino acids. Looked up from germline, CDR1 is SGHDT and CDR2 is YYEEEE. The CDR3 sequence is CASSLGRGRERIGRYGYTF. DNA of the CDR3: TGTGCCAGCAGCTTGGGTAGGGGGCGCGAGAGGATTGGGCGCTATGGCTACACCTTC.

CDR3 in amino acids: CSVELGDEQYF. Written as DNA, the CDR3 is TGCAGCGTTGAATTGGGAGACGAGCAGTACTTC. The chain employs TRBV29-1 and TRBJ2-7, with D possibly being TRBD2 (5 bases). CDR1 is SQVTM and CDR2 is ANQGSEA in the germline V gene. CDR3 length equals 11 residues. V lost 2 bases to trimming and J lost 5 bases, with 7 bases between them.

The rearrangement uses TRBV5-1 and TRBJ1-6; perhaps TRBD1 as D (5 bases). The CDR3 is 14 amino acids. Trimming took off 0 bases at V and 7 bases at J, with 8 bases between the two ends. The V gene's germline CDR1 is SGHRS and CDR2 YFSETQ. The CDR3 coding sequence is TGCGCCAGCAGCTTGGAGGGGCCGAATTCACCCCTCCACTTT. This sequence encodes CASSLEGPNSPLHF.

The rearrangement links TRBV5-1 to TRBJ1-1, with 8 positions matching TRBD1. Germline loops: CDR1 SGHRS, CDR2 YFSETQ. This CDR3 region has 16 residues. Losses at the gene ends were 5 bases for V and 1 base for J; bases not matched to a gene: 10. In DNA form, the CDR3 reads TGCGCCAGCAGGGCAGGGGGCATTCGAGGGAACACTGAAGCTTTCTTT. It specifies CASRAGGIRGNTEAFF.

The chain employs TRBV27 and TRBJ2-3; 14 positions agree with TRBD2. The CDR3 sequence is 16 residues long. Germline V CDR1 and CDR2: MNHEY, SMNVEV (reference sequence). J was trimmed by 2 bases and V by 5 bases; bases with no gene match: 3. The CDR3 nucleotides are TGTGCCAGCAGTCCGACTAGCGGGGGGGTCACAGATACGCAGTATTTT. Amino acid sequence: CASSPTSGGVTDTQYF.

The chain couples TRBV6-1 to TRBJ1-4; D ambiguous. This CDR3 has 13 amino acids. Per germline, CDR1 MNHNS and CDR2 SASEGT. With 1 base removed from V and 10 bases from J, the gap between germline ends came to 10 bases. CDR3 region: CASSEVGVLKLFF. For the CDR3, the DNA is TGTGCCAGCAGTGAAGTCGGGGTCCTAAAACTGTTTTTT.

As DNA, the CDR3 is TGTGCCAGCAGTTTACACAGGTATAGCAATCAGCCCCAGCATTTT. Amino acid sequence: CASSLHRYSNQPQHF. This chain connects TRBV27 to TRBJ1-5, with a tentative D call TRBD1 (5 bases). This CDR3 region has 15 residues. The ends were cut back, 2 bases at V and 0 bases at J, with 8 bases in the middle. In germline, CDR1 is MNHEY, CDR2 SMNVEV (reference sequence).

The rearrangement links TRBV5-1 to TRBJ1-1; D gene unclear. Germline CDR1 reads SGHRS; CDR2 reads YFSETQ. This CDR3 has 14 amino acids. Trimming took 0 bases from V and 5 from J, leaving 11 bases between them. The CDR3 sequence: CASSLAGGWTEAFF. CDR3 DNA sequence: TGCGCCAGCAGCTTGGCAGGTGGCTGGACTGAAGCTTTCTTT.

The chain links TRBV6-5 to TRBJ1-2; maybe TRBD1 (5 bases). V was trimmed by 6 bases and J by 6 bases, leaving 14 bases between them. Germline CDR1 and CDR2: MNHEY and SVGAGI. CDR3 length: 13 residues. CDR3 DNA sequence: TGTGCCAGCAGACCCGGGGGGAGGGATGGCTACACCTTC. Translation: CASRPGGRDGYTF.

This chain links TRBV10-3 with TRBJ2-3; D is possibly TRBD2 (5 bases). The V end lost 0 bases, the J end lost 2 bases, and 12 bases lay between the germline ends. Germline V gene data show CDR1 as ENHRY and CDR2 as SYGVKD. The CDR3 extends over 16 amino acids. The CDR3 sequence: CAISESSGALTDTQYF. As DNA, the CDR3 is TGTGCCATCAGTGAGTCGAGCGGAGCCCTCACAGATACGCAGTATTTT.

The gene calls are TRBV18 and TRBJ2-1, with 8 positions matching TRBD2. Germline CDR1 reads KGHSH; CDR2 reads LQKENI. The CDR3 runs to 15 residues. The junction had 4 bases not matched to a gene; V was cut back by 1 base and J by 5 bases. CDR3 sequence (DNA): TGTGCCAGCTCACCACAGTTAGCGGGGCACAATGAGCAGTTCTTC. It specifies CASSPQLAGHNEQFF. Drawing the rest from reference TRBV18 and TRBJ2-1, the complete variable domain is NAGVMQNPRHLVRRRGQEARLRCSPMKGHSHVYWYRQLPEEGLKFMVYLQKENIIDESGMPKERFSAEFPKEGPSILRIQQVVRGDSAAYFCASSPQLAGHNEQFFGPGTRLTVL.

The J gene is TRBJ2-7, the V gene TRBV5-1, with 16 bases matching TRBD2. V lost 3 bases to trimming and J lost 4 bases; unmatched junction nucleotides: 13. The V gene's germline CDR1 is SGHRS and CDR2 YFSETQ. The CDR3 loop spans 19 amino acids. The CDR3 nucleotides read TGCGCCAGCAGCTCTGGTAGGGGACTAGCGGGGGGGCTTAGATACGAGCAGTACTTC. Its translation is CASSSGRGLAGGLRYEQYF.

The chain employs TRBV6-6 and TRBJ1-5; D perhaps matches TRBD1 (6 bases). The V end was cut by 5 bases, the J end by 0 bases, with 23 bases between. The CDR3 consists of 19 residues. In germline, CDR1 is MNHNY, CDR2 SVGAGI (reference sequence). The CDR3 protein is CASSRTGGAASISNQPQHF. The CDR3 DNA reads TGTGCCAGCAGTCGTACTGGGGGCGCAGCCAGTATTAGCAATCAGCCCCAGCATTTT.